This T cell receptor beta chain comes out of a study of cytomegalovirus exposure and HLA in healthy donors. Germline assignment: CDR1 SEHNR and CDR2 FQNEAQ (reference sequence). The V gene lost 5 bases and the J gene lost 3 bases, with 11 bases spanning the gap. CDR3 length equals 13 residues. Here immunoSEQ multiplex PCR was the method, and the copy in TCRdb shows in-frame clones only, minus some. Of 55,000 to 70,000 clones listed, roughly 94% are singletons. Specimen: PBMCs. The clonotype was recovered from a man aged 18 to 30 in good health and CMV-seronegative. This rearrangement joins TRBV7-9 to TRBJ2-7, with a tentative D call TRBD1 (6 bases). This CDR3 reads CASSPDRNYEQYF. The CDR3 nucleotides are TGTGCCAGCAGCCCGGACAGAAACTACGAGCAGTACTTC. Based on the CDR3 plus reference TRBV7-9 and TRBJ2-7, the full variable domain is DTGVSQNPRHKITKRGQNVTFRCDPISEHNRLYWYRQTLGQGPEFLTYFQNEAQLEKSRLLSDRFSAERPKGSFSTLEIQRTEQGDSAMYLCASSPDRNYEQYFGPGTRLTVT.